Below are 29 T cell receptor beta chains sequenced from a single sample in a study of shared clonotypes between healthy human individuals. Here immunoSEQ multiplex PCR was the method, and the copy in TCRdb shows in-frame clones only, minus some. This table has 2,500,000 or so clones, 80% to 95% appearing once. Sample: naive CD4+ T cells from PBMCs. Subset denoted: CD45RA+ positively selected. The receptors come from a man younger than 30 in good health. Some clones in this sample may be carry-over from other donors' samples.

CDR3 DNA: TGCGCCAGCAGCCAATTTCCTAGCGGGAGGGCTATGGTCTACGAGCAGTACTTC. It codes for CASSQFPSGRAMVYEQYF. The chain uses TRBV4-1 and TRBJ2-5, with 12 nucleotides matching TRBD2. The end of the DNA fits TRBJ2-7 better, so the J call may be wrong. The CDR3 extends over 18 amino acids. The germline V gene encodes CDR1 MGHRA and CDR2 YSYEKL.

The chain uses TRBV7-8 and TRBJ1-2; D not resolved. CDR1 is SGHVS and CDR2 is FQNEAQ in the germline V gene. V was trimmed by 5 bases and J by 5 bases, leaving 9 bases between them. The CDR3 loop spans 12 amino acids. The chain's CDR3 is CASSRGGYGYTF. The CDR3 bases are TGTGCCAGCAGCCGCGGAGGGTATGGCTACACCTTC.

The DNA for the CDR3 is TGTGCCAGCTCACTCACGCCTAGCGGGACCCTCTACGAGCAGTACTTC. Translating it yields CASSLTPSGTLYEQYF. J is TRBJ2-7 and V is TRBV18, with 9 positions matching TRBD2. This CDR3 comprises 16 residues. V dropped 4 bases and J dropped 3; count of bases not matched to a gene: 10. Germline CDR1 KGHSH, CDR2 LQKENI.

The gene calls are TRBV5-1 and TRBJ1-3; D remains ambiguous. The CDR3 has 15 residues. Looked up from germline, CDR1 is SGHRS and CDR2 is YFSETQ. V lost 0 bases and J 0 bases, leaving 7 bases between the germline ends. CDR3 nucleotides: TGCGCCAGCAGCTTGGCCCCGAACTCTGGAAACACCATATATTTT. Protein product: CASSLAPNSGNTIYF. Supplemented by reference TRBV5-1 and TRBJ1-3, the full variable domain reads KAGVTQTPRYLIKTRGQQVTLSCSPISGHRSVSWYQQTPGQGLQFLFEYFSETQRNKGNFPGRFSGRQFSNSRSEMNVSTLELGDSALYLCASSLAPNSGNTIYFGEGSWLTVV.

CDR3: CASNGLGDNEQYF. In DNA form, the CDR3 reads TGTGCCAGCAACGGTCTGGGTGATAACGAGCAGTACTTC. The chain recombines TRBV5-8 with TRBJ2-7, with D uncertain. The CDR3 spans 13 residues. The ends were cut back, 6 bases at V and 5 bases at J, with 15 bases in the middle. The V gene's germline CDR1 is SGHTS and CDR2 YDEGEE.

CDR3 residues: CASSLLESSYNEQFF. In DNA form, the CDR3 reads TGCGCCAGCAGCTTGCTCGAGAGCTCCTACAATGAGCAGTTCTTC. The chain combines TRBV5-1 with TRBJ2-1; D not resolved. The germline V and J ends were trimmed by 1 base and 0 bases, with 8 bases remaining between them. CDR1 and CDR2 (germline): SGHRS, YFSETQ. The CDR3 spans 15 residues. Complete variable domain (other parts from reference TRBV5-1 and TRBJ2-1): KAGVTQTPRYLIKTRGQQVTLSCSPISGHRSVSWYQQTPGQGLQFLFEYFSETQRNKGNFPGRFSGRQFSNSRSEMNVSTLELGDSALYLCASSLLESSYNEQFFGPGTRLTVL.

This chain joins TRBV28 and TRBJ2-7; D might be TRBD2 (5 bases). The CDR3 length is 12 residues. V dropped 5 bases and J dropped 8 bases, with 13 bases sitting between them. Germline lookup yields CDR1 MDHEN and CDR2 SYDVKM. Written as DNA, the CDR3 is TGTGCCAGCAGTGGGAGAGACGTCAAGCAGTACTTC. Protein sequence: CASSGRDVKQYF.

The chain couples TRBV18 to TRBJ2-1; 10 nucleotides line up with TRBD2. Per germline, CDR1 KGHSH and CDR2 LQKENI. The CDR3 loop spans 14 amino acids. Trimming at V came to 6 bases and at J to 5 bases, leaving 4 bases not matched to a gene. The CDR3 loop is CASSPGLAHNEQFF. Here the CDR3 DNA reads TGTGCCAGCTCCCCGGGACTAGCGCACAATGAGCAGTTCTTC.

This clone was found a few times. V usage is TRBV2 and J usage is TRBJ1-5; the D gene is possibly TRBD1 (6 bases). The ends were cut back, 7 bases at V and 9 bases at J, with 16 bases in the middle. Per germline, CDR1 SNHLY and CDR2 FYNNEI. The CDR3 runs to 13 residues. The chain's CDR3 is CASNRAALRPQHF. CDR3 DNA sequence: TGTGCCAGCAACAGGGCGGCCTTACGGCCCCAGCATTTT.

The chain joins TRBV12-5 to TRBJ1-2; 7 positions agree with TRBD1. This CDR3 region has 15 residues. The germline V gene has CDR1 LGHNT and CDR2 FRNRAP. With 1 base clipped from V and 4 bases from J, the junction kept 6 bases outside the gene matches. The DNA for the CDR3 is TGTGCTAGTGGTTTGGGATCGACAGGGATCTATGGCTACACCTTC. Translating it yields CASGLGSTGIYGYTF.

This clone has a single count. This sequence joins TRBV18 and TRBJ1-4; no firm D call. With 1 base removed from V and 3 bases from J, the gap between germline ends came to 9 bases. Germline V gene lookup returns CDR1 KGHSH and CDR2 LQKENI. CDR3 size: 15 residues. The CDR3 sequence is CASSPQVGANEKLFF. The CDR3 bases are TGTGCCAGCTCACCACAGGTGGGAGCTAATGAAAAACTGTTTTTT.

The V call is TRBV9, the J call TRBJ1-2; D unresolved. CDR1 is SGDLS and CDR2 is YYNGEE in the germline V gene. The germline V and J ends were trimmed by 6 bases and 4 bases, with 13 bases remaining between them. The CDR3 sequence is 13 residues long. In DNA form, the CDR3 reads TGTGCCAGCACCGGACGACATACCTATGGCTACACCTTC. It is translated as CASTGRHTYGYTF.

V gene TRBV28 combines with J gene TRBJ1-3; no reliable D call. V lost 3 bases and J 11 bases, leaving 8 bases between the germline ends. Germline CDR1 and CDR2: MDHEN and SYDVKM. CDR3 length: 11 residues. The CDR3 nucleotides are TGTGCCAGCAGTTTTCGAGGTCCCATATATTTT. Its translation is CASSFRGPIYF. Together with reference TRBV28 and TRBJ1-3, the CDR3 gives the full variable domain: DVKVTQSSRYLVKRTGEKVFLECVQDMDHENMFWYRQDPGLGLRLIYFSYDVKMKEKGDIPEGYSVSREKKERFSLILESASTNQTSMYLCASSFRGPIYFGEGSWLTVV.

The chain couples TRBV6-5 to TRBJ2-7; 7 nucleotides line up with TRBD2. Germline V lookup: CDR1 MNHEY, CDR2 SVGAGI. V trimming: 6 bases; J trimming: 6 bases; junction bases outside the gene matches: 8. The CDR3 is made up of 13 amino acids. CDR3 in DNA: TGTGCCAGCAGGGGGGGGAGAGCTCTCGAGCAGTACTTC. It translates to CASRGGRALEQYF.

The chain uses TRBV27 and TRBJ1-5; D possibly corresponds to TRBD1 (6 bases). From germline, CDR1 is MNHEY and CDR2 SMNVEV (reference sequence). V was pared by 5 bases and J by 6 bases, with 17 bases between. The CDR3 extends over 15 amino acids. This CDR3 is CASSLAGGAPQPQHF. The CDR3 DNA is TGTGCCAGCAGTCTGGCGGGGGGGGCGCCTCAGCCCCAGCATTTT.

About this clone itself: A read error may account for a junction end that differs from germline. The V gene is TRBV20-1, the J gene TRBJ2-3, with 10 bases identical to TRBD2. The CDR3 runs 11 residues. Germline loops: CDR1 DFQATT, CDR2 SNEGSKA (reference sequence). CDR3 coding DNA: TGCAGTGCTAGAGTCCCTAGCGGGAGTGACTTT. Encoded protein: CSARVPSGSDF.

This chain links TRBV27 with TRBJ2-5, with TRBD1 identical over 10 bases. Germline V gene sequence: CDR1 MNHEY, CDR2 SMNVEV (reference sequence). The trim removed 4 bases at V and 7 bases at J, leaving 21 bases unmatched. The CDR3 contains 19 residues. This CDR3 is CASSYTRDRGLLQGGTQYF. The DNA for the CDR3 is TGTGCCAGCAGTTACACAAGGGACAGGGGACTTCTACAGGGGGGGACCCAGTACTTC.

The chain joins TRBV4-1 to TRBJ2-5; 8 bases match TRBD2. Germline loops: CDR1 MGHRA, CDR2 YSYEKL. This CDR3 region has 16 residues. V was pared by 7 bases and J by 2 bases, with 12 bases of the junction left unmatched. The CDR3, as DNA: TGCGCCAGCACTATACGGGGGGGAGGTTCACAAGAGACCCAGTACTTC. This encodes CASTIRGGGSQETQYF.

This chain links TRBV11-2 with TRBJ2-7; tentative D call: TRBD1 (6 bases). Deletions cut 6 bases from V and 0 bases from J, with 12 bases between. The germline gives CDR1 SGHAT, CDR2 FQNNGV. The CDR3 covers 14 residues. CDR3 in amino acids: CASRRGLSSYEQYF. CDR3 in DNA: TGTGCCAGCAGGAGGGGGTTAAGCTCCTACGAGCAGTACTTC.

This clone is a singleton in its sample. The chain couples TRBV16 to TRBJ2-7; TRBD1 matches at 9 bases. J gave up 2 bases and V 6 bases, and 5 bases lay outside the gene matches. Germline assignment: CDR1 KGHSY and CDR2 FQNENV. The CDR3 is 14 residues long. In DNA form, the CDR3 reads TGTGCCAGCAGGGGGGACAGGGTTGCCTACGAGCAGTACTTC. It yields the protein CASRGDRVAYEQYF.

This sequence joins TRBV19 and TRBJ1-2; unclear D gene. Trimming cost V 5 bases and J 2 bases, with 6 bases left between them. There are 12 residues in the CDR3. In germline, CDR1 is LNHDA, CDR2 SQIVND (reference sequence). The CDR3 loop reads CASSFTNYGYTF. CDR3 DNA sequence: TGTGCCAGTAGTTTTACAAACTATGGCTACACCTTC.

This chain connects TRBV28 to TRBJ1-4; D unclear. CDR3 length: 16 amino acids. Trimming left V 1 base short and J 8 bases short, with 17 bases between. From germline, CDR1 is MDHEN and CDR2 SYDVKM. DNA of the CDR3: TGTGCCAGCAGTTTATCCAGGTCGGTTTTGTTCGAAAAACTGTTTTTT. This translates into CASSLSRSVLFEKLFF.

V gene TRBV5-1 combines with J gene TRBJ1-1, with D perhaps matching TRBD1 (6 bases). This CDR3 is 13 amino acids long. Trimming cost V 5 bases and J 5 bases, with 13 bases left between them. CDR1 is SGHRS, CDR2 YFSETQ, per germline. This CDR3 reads CASSEGGLTEAFF. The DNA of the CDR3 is TGCGCCAGCAGTGAAGGGGGTTTAACTGAAGCTTTCTTT.

The CDR3: CASSPNRTPQETQYF. CDR3 bases: TGTGCCAGCTCACCAAATAGGACTCCCCAAGAGACCCAGTACTTC. The chain recombines TRBV18 with TRBJ2-5, with D possibly matching TRBD2 (5 bases). The V and J ends lost 2 bases and 1 base respectively, with 11 bases between them. Germline values: CDR1 KGHSH, CDR2 LQKENI. The CDR3 loop spans 15 amino acids.

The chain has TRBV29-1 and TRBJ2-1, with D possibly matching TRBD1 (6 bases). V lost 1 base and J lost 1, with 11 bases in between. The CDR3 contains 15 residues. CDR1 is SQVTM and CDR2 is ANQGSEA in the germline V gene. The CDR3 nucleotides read TGCAGCGTTGAAGTCAGGGGTGAGTCCTACAATGAGCAGTTCTTC. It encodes CSVEVRGESYNEQFF.

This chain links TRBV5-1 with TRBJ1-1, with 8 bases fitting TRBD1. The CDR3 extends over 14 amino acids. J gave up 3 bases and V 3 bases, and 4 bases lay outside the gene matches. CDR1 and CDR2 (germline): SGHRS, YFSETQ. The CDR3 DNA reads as TGCGCCAGCAGCTCAAAGACAGGGGACACTGAAGCTTTCTTT. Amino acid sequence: CASSSKTGDTEAFF.

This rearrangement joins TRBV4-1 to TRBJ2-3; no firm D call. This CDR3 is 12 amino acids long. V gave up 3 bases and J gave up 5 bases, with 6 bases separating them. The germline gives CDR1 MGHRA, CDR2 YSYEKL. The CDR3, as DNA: TGCGCCAGCAGCCAGATCGGAGATACGCAGTATTTT. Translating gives CASSQIGDTQYF.

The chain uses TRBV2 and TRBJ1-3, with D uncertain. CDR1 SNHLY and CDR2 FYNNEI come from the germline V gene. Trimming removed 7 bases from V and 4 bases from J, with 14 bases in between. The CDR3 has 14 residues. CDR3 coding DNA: TGTGCCAGCAAAACGGGAGGATTCGGAAACACCATATATTTT. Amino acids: CASKTGGFGNTIYF.

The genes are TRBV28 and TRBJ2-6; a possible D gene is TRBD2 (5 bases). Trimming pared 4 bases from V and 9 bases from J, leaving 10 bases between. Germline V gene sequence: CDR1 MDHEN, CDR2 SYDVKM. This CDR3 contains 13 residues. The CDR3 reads CASSSGIYNVLTF. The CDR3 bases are TGTGCCAGCAGTTCGGGGATTTACAACGTCCTGACTTTC.